This entry describes one T cell receptor (beta chain). The antigen is undetermined. The PCR was carried out with 60 Vbeta primers and 13 Jbeta primers. Per the original methods: In a later analysis, of tens of millions of unique beta chains, roughly 9.9 million appeared in at least two donors. Clones were sequenced by immunoSEQ multiplex PCR, and TCRdb holds only the in-frame ones, with some missing. V, J and clone size were drawn from that table, and D and trimming were deduced from the DNA. Of roughly 170,000 clones detected, 84% appear once; the ten largest clones hold 1%. The germline gives CDR1 LGHNA, CDR2 YSLEER. V lost 5 bases to trimming and J lost 1 base; unmatched junction nucleotides: 7. The CDR3 is 16 residues long. This record belongs to a study of cytomegalovirus exposure and HLA in healthy donors. Study-level findings and limits: Several of the most significant clusters appeared, in a later analysis, to be linked to common viral pathogens. According to a later analysis, donors in an Asian-associated ancestry cluster reportedly had fewer N-insertions than the roughly 630-donor mean.

This clonotype was sampled from a man aged 25 to 45 in good health and CMV-seronegative. The sequenced sample was PBMCs. The rearrangement joins TRBV4-3 to TRBJ2-1; 8 bases map to TRBD1. The CDR3 DNA sequence: TGCGCCAGCAGCTCTAGGACAGGGTCTTCCTACAATGAGCAGTTCTTC. It translates to CASSSRTGSSYNEQFF.